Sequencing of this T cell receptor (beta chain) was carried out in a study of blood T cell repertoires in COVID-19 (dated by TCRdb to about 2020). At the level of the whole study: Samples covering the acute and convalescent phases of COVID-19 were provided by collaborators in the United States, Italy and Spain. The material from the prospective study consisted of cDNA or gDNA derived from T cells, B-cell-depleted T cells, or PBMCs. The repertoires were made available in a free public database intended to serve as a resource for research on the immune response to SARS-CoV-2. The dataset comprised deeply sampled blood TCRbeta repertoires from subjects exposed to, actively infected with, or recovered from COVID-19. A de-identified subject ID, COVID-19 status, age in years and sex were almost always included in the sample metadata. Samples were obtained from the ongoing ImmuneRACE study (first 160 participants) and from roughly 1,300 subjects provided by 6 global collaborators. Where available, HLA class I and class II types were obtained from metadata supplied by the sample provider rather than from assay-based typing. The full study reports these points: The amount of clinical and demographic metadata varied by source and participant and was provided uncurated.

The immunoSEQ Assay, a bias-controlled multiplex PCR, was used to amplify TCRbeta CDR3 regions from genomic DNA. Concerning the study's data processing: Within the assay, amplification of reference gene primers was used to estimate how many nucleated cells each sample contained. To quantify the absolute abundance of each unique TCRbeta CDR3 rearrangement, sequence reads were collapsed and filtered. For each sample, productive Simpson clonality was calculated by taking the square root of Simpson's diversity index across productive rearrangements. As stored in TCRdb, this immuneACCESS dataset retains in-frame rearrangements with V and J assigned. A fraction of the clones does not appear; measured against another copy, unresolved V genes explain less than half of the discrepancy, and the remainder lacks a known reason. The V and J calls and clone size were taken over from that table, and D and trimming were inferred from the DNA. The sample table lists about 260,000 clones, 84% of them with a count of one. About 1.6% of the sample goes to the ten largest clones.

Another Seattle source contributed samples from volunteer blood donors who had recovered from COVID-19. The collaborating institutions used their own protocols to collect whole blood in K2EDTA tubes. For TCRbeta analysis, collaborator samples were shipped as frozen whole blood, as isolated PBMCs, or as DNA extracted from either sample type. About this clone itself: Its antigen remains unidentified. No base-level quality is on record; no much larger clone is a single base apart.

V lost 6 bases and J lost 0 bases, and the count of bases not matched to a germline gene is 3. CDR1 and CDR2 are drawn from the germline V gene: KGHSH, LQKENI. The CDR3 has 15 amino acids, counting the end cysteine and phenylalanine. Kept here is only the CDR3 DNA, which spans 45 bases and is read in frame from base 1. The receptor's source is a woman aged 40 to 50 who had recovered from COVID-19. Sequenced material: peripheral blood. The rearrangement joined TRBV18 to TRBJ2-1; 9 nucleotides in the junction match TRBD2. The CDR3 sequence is CASSPGLASYNEQFF. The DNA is TGTGCCAGCTCGCCGGGACTAGCCTCCTACAATGAGCAGTTCTTC. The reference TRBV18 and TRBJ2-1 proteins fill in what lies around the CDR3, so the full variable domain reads NAGVMQNPRHLVRRRGQEARLRCSPMKGHSHVYWYRQLPEEGLKFMVYLQKENIIDESGMPKERFSAEFPKEGPSILRIQQVVRGDSAAYFCASSPGLASYNEQFFGPGTRLTVL.